One T cell receptor beta chain is described in this entry. Its antigen is still unknown. Patients all relapsed after autologous stem cell transplantation, and there was variation in brentuximab vedotin exposure. Relapsed/refractory classical Hodgkin lymphoma patients had complete, partial or progressive responses. Here immunoSEQ multiplex PCR was the method, and the copy in TCRdb shows in-frame clones only, minus some. This table holds nearly 55,000 clones, approximately 84% found once. The sample is drawn from a study of PD-1 blockade in classical Hodgkin lymphoma. Overall study findings and caveats: Complete responders possessed baseline diversity comparable to newly diagnosed patients. Relapsed/refractory patients reportedly had the lowest baseline TCR diversity, below newly diagnosed patients, who were below healthy donors. Patients who initiated nivolumab within 1 year of ASCT were excluded.

The origin of this receptor is a human donor with classical Hodgkin lymphoma. The specimen comprised peripheral blood mononuclear cells (PBMCs), sampled at baseline.

In nucleotides, the CDR3 is TGCGCCAGCGACCAGGGGGGACGGCCCCAGCATTTT. It translates to CASDQGGRPQHF. The genes are TRBV10-1 and TRBJ1-5, with 7 bases that match TRBD1. The CDR3 contains 12 residues. Germline trimming cut 8 bases from V and 9 bases from J; bases unmatched to any gene: 7. Germline V gene sequence: CDR1 WNHNN, CDR2 SYGVQD (reference sequence).